These 12 T cell receptor beta chains share one sample of origin, sequenced in a study of CD8 T cells in ankylosing spondylitis. MiXCR was run by TCRdb on the 5' RACE reads, yielding one entry per CDR3 protein. The sample yields 250,000 or so distinct CDR3 sequences, over 15% seen once. The sequenced sample was blood, either unsorted or a sorted T cell fraction (not recorded which). The receptors shown here come from a male donor with ankylosing spondylitis or in good health (not recorded which).

The chain is built from TRBV20-1 and TRBJ2-3; D ambiguous. V was pared by 0 bases and J by 2 bases, with 12 bases between. The germline gives CDR1 DFQATT, CDR2 SNEGSKA (reference sequence). The CDR3 has 15 amino acids. CDR3 DNA: TGCAGTGCTAGAGATGTTGGCAGTAACACAGATACGCAGTATTTT. Amino acids: CSARDVGSNTDTQYF.

This chain joins TRBV4-1 and TRBJ2-5; perhaps D is TRBD1 or TRBD2 (5 bases each). Trimming took off 3 bases at V and 3 bases at J, with 8 bases between the two ends. The germline CDR1 and CDR2 sequences are MGHRA and YSYEKL. The CDR3 spans 13 residues. For the CDR3, the DNA is TGCGCCAGCAGCCAGTTGGGGGAAGAGACCCAGTACTTC. Protein sequence: CASSQLGEETQYF.

This chain uses TRBV15 with TRBJ2-1; either TRBD1 or TRBD2 may fit D (6 bases each). This CDR3 is built from 14 residues. CDR1 and CDR2 from the germline V gene are LNHNV and YYDKDF (reference sequence). The V gene lost 4 bases and the J gene lost 9 bases, with 16 bases spanning the gap. CDR3 bases: TGTGCCACCAGCATTTTCCCGGGGGCTGTTGAGCAGTTCTTC. Residues: CATSIFPGAVEQFF. Drawing the rest from reference TRBV15 and TRBJ2-1, the complete variable domain is DAMVIQNPRYQVTQFGKPVTLSCSQTLNHNVMYWYQQKSSQAPKLLFHYYDKDFNNEADTPDNFQSRRPNTSFCFLDIRSPGLGDTAMYLCATSIFPGAVEQFFGPGTRLTVL.

This clonotype has a handful of counts. The V gene is TRBV7-9, the J gene TRBJ2-7, with a tentative D call TRBD2 (5 bases). V was cut by 5 bases and J by 0 bases, with 8 bases left in between. Germline assignment: CDR1 SEHNR and CDR2 FQNEAQ (reference sequence). This CDR3 contains 13 residues. The CDR3 region has the DNA TGTGCCAGCAGCGCCCGGGACTCCTACGAGCAGTACTTC. Amino acids: CASSARDSYEQYF. The variable domain in full, with the rest retrieved from reference TRBV7-9 and TRBJ2-7, is DTGVSQNPRHKITKRGQNVTFRCDPISEHNRLYWYRQTLGQGPEFLTYFQNEAQLEKSRLLSDRFSAERPKGSFSTLEIQRTEQGDSAMYLCASSARDSYEQYFGPGTRLTVT.

V gene TRBV12-3 or TRBV12-4 combines with J gene TRBJ2-2; 10 bases agree with TRBD1. The CDR3 extends over 18 amino acids. The junction had 12 bases not matched to a gene; V was cut back by 3 bases and J by 5 bases. The CDR3 DNA follows: TGTGCCAGCAGTTTGGGGCGGACAGGGGGTAGACGTACCGGGGAGCTGTTTTTT. Residues: CASSLGRTGGRRTGELFF.

The sample holds many counts of this clonotype. The chain is built from TRBV6-5 and TRBJ2-2; unclear D gene. Trimming pared 0 bases from V and 1 base from J, leaving 0 bases between. Per germline, CDR1 MNHEY and CDR2 SVGAGI. This CDR3 region has 13 residues. The CDR3 region is CASSYSNTGELFF. DNA for the CDR3: TGTGCCAGCAGTTACTCGAACACCGGGGAGCTGTTTTTT.

The chain employs TRBV29-1 and TRBJ2-7; D ambiguous. Germline CDR1 reads SQVTM; CDR2 reads ANQGSEA. V was trimmed by 1 base and J by 2 bases, leaving 9 bases between them. This CDR3 has 13 residues. CDR3 amino acids: CSVEAGIPYEQYF. The CDR3 nucleotides read TGCAGCGTTGAAGCTGGGATTCCCTACGAGCAGTACTTC.

V and J are TRBV14 and TRBJ2-1; no clear D gene. Germline V lookup: CDR1 SGHDN, CDR2 FVKESK. The CDR3 totals 13 residues. The V gene lost 0 bases and the J gene lost 12 bases, with 12 bases spanning the gap. CDR3 coding DNA: TGTGCCAGCAGCCAAGATATTGCCGGTGTGCAGTTCTTC. Protein: CASSQDIAGVQFF.

This clonotype was recorded a few times. The rearrangement links TRBV5-6 to TRBJ1-2, with D uncertain. CDR1 and CDR2 from the germline V gene are SGHDT and YYEEEE. V lost 2 bases and J lost 13, with 3 bases in between. The CDR3 is made up of 8 amino acids. In DNA form, the CDR3 reads TGTGCCAGCAGCTTCGGCACCTTC. Translation gives CASSFGTF.

V usage is TRBV12-3 or TRBV12-4 and J usage is TRBJ2-7, with unresolved D. The CDR3 runs 15 residues. Trimming removed 2 bases from V and 4 bases from J, with 15 bases in between. CDR3 protein: CASSLTRAERYEQYF. The CDR3 DNA follows: TGTGCCAGCAGTTTAACAAGGGCAGAAAGGTACGAGCAGTACTTC.

This clonotype was picked up many times. The V gene is TRBV29-1, the J gene TRBJ2-1; 10 positions agree with TRBD2. Losses at the gene ends were 4 bases for V and 2 bases for J; bases not matched to a gene: 8. The germline CDR1 and CDR2 sequences are SQVTM and ANQGSEA. The CDR3 length is 16 residues. The CDR3 DNA follows: TGCAGCGTTGCTTCCGGGACTAGCGCCACCTACAATGAGCAGTTCTTC. It encodes CSVASGTSATYNEQFF.

In its sample, this clonotype was seen a few times. The V gene is TRBV9, the J gene TRBJ2-1; D gene uncertain. Trimming removed 0 bases from V and 8 bases from J, with 6 bases in between. This CDR3 is 12 amino acids long. Germline assignment: CDR1 SGDLS and CDR2 YYNGEE. The CDR3 DNA reads TGTGCCAGCAGCGTAGGTCTGGATGAGCAGTTCTTC. Translated, it gives CASSVGLDEQFF.